Many counts were recorded for the clone carrying this TCR beta chain. The record originates from a study of T-cell reconstitution after alpha-beta-depleted transplantation in children. For TCRbeta, the library was prepared with unique molecular identifiers. TCRdb analysed the PCR reads with MiXCR anew, one entry per CDR3 protein. This table holds around 52,000 distinct CDR3 sequences, more than 5% found once. Germline assignment: CDR1 SQVTM and CDR2 ANQGSEA. CDR3 size: 10 residues. V lost 4 bases to trimming and J lost 3 bases, with 3 bases between them. The receptor was isolated from a female patient aged 2-10 years who had a stem cell transplant for aplastic anemia, so the T cells may come from the graft donor. This specimen consisted of PBMCs, mostly from graft donor cells, obtained 60 days after TCRalphabeta/CD19-depleted stem cell transplant. This sequence joins TRBV29-1 and TRBJ2-5; D gene unclear. The chain's CDR3 is CSVGEETQYF. CDR3 DNA: TGCAGCGTTGGGGAAGAGACCCAGTACTTC.